The 14 T cell receptor beta chains below were found in one sample sequenced in a study of blood T cell repertoires in COVID-19. Clones were read by immunoSEQ multiplex PCR, and TCRdb kept only the in-frame ones, dropping some. The repertoire includes over 450,000 clones, around 90% of them detected once, and roughly 8% sits in the top ten. The material sequenced was peripheral blood. Receptor source: a woman aged 50 to 65 with COVID-19, enrolled during active disease.

The rearrangement uses TRBV10-2 and TRBJ2-7, with 7 bases identical to TRBD2. The CDR3 spans 14 residues. Trimming cost V 6 bases and J 4 bases; bases outside gene matches: 9. CDR1 is WSHSY and CDR2 is SAAADI in the germline V gene. CDR3 region: CASRGGGYLYEQYF. CDR3 DNA: TGCGCCAGCAGGGGCGGGGGTTACTTATACGAGCAGTACTTC.

The J gene is TRBJ1-3, the V gene TRBV19; 7 bases match TRBD1. Germline assignment: CDR1 LNHDA and CDR2 SQIVND (reference sequence). Trimming removed 5 bases from V and 3 bases from J; junction bases left unmatched: 1. This CDR3 contains 13 residues. CDR3 DNA sequence: TGTGCCAGTAGTCGGGACAGTGGAAACACCATATATTTT. The encoded protein is CASSRDSGNTIYF.

The gene calls are TRBV28 and TRBJ2-3, with 8 positions matching TRBD2. The CDR3 length is 17 residues. The V and J ends lost 10 bases and 4 bases, in that order; junction bases with no gene match: 19. Per germline, CDR1 MDHEN and CDR2 SYDVKM. CDR3 amino acids: CATARGDGGAAADTQYF. Written as DNA, the CDR3 is TGTGCCACCGCTAGGGGGGACGGGGGGGCAGCCGCAGATACGCAGTATTTT.

The chain joins TRBV7-9 to TRBJ2-7; possible D gene TRBD2, 6 bases. The germline CDR1 and CDR2 sequences are SEHNR and FQNEAQ (reference sequence). Trimming removed 4 bases from V and 7 bases from J, with 23 bases in between. This CDR3 has 16 residues. CDR3 amino acids: CASSSLRARPRGEQYF. Written as DNA, the CDR3 is TGTGCCAGCAGCTCGCTTCGGGCGCGCCCCCGGGGGGAGCAGTACTTC.

The chain links TRBV4-2 to TRBJ2-3, with 13 bases lining up with TRBD2. CDR1 LGHNA and CDR2 YNFKEQ come from the germline V gene. With 0 bases clipped from V and 6 bases from J, the junction kept 9 bases outside the gene matches. The length of the CDR3 is 18 residues. The CDR3 protein is CASSQEALLAGGPDTQYF. CDR3 nucleotide sequence: TGTGCCAGCAGCCAAGAAGCCCTACTAGCGGGGGGGCCGGATACGCAGTATTTT.

Concerning this clone: The sample holds other DNA sequences that translate to the same CDR3. The chain joins TRBV30 to TRBJ1-3, with D unresolved. CDR1 and CDR2 from the germline V gene are GTSNPN and SVGIG (reference sequence). The CDR3 has 11 residues. V lost 1 base to trimming and J lost 9 bases, with 7 bases between them. The CDR3: CAWSAGGTIYF. CDR3 sequence (DNA): TGTGCCTGGAGTGCCGGAGGCACCATATATTTT.

Written as DNA, the CDR3 is TGTGCCAGCATCCGTGACAGGGACACAGATACGCAGTATTTT. Its translation is CASIRDRDTDTQYF. The rearrangement links TRBV6-5 to TRBJ2-3; 7 positions match TRBD1. CDR1 and CDR2 from the germline V gene are MNHEY and SVGAGI. The CDR3 totals 14 residues. With V trimmed by 7 bases and J by 2 bases, 6 bases remained unmatched.

The genes are TRBV19 and TRBJ2-3; TRBD2 might be the D (7 bases). Trimming stripped 7 bases from V and 0 bases from J, with 17 bases between. Looked up from germline, CDR1 is LNHDA and CDR2 is SQIVND (reference sequence). The CDR3 sequence is 16 residues long. CDR3 amino acids: CASTLRGGPSTDTQYF. The DNA for the CDR3 is TGTGCCAGTACACTGAGGGGGGGTCCAAGCACAGATACGCAGTATTTT.

The CDR3 DNA is TGTGCCATCGGGGCTAGCGGGGGGTATGGCGGGGAGCTGTTTTTT. Translation gives CAIGASGGYGGELFF. The chain employs TRBV28 and TRBJ2-2; 11 bases fit TRBD2. The CDR3 contains 15 residues. With V trimmed by 10 bases and J by 7 bases, 11 bases remained unmatched. Germline V gene data show CDR1 as MDHEN and CDR2 as SYDVKM. The entire variable domain, with the rest obtained from reference TRBV28 and TRBJ2-2, is as follows: DVKVTQSSRYLVKRTGEKVFLECVQDMDHENMFWYRQDPGLGLRLIYFSYDVKMKEKGDIPEGYSVSREKKERFSLILESASTNQTSMYLCAIGASGGYGGELFFGEGSRLTVL.

V is TRBV27 and J is TRBJ2-7; the D is unclear. Germline lookup yields CDR1 MNHEY and CDR2 SMNVEV (reference sequence). The V and J ends lost 5 bases and 3 bases respectively, with 14 bases between them. The CDR3 extends over 14 amino acids. The CDR3 bases are TGTGCCAGCAGTCCTTCCTCTCAGGTCTACGAGCAGTACTTC. Translation gives CASSPSSQVYEQYF.

V and J are TRBV28 and TRBJ2-1, with 11 bases identical to TRBD2. The CDR3 totals 16 residues. Germline V gene data show CDR1 as MDHEN and CDR2 as SYDVKM. The J segment lost 5 bases and the V segment lost 2 bases, leaving 5 bases of the junction unmatched. DNA of the CDR3: TGTGCCAGCAGTTTAGCCAGACTAGCGGGGAACAATGAGCAGTTCTTC. Translation: CASSLARLAGNNEQFF. Supplemented by reference TRBV28 and TRBJ2-1, the full variable domain reads DVKVTQSSRYLVKRTGEKVFLECVQDMDHENMFWYRQDPGLGLRLIYFSYDVKMKEKGDIPEGYSVSREKKERFSLILESASTNQTSMYLCASSLARLAGNNEQFFGPGTRLTVL.

The chain is built from TRBV7-2 and TRBJ1-2, with D perhaps TRBD1 (6 bases). The CDR3 is made up of 15 amino acids. Looked up from germline, CDR1 is SGHTA and CDR2 is FQGNSA. With 3 bases removed from V and 6 bases from J, the gap between germline ends came to 17 bases. CDR3 region: CASSFPDRNLHGYTF. For the CDR3, the DNA is TGTGCCAGCAGCTTCCCGGACAGAAACTTACATGGCTACACCTTC.

V is TRBV9 and J is TRBJ2-1; tentatively, D is TRBD1 (5 bases). V lost 3 bases, J lost 3 bases, and 13 bases lay in between. The CDR3 sequence is 15 residues long. Germline V gives CDR1 SGDLS, CDR2 YYNGEE. DNA of the CDR3: TGTGCCAGCAGCGACACAGGCAACGACTACAATGAGCAGTTCTTC. Protein sequence: CASSDTGNDYNEQFF. Drawing the rest from reference TRBV9 and TRBJ2-1, the complete variable domain is DSGVTQTPKHLITATGQRVTLRCSPRSGDLSVYWYQQSLDQGLQFLIQYYNGEERAKGNILERFSAQQFPDLHSELNLSSLELGDSALYFCASSDTGNDYNEQFFGPGTRLTVL.

The chain recombines TRBV3-1 (or the pseudogene TRBV3-2) with TRBJ1-2, with D perhaps TRBD1 (6 bases). Germline V lookup: CDR1 LGHDT, CDR2 YNNKEL (reference sequence). The CDR3 is 15 residues long. V lost 4 bases to trimming and J lost 5 bases, with 17 bases between them. CDR3 bases: TGTGCCAGCAGCCCTACCCGGACAGCTTGGTATGGCTACACCTTC. Translated: CASSPTRTAWYGYTF.